These 10 T cell receptor beta chains were sequenced from one sample in a study of OX40 agonist ivuxolimab in advanced cancers. Profiling relied on immunoSEQ multiplex PCR, and the TCRdb table lists in-frame clones only, not all of them. The table records about 92,000 clones, under 95% of them present only once. The sample was CD4+ or CD8+ T cells sorted from blood, taken in a trial of the OX40 agonist ivuxolimab. These receptors originate from an adult with an advanced solid tumor such as melanoma, head and neck, liver or kidney cancer.

This rearrangement joins TRBV7-9 to TRBJ1-2, with D possibly being TRBD1 (6 bases). CDR3 length: 13 residues. Germline V gene sequence: CDR1 SEHNR, CDR2 FQNEAQ (reference sequence). Between the trimmed V and J ends, which lost 4 bases and 8 bases, there was a span of 14 bases. CDR3 coding DNA: TGTGCCAGCAGCTCGACAGGCAGTCTCGGCTACACCTTC. Translating it yields CASSSTGSLGYTF.

The V and J genes are TRBV7-3 and TRBJ2-1; D is unclear. The V gene lost 5 bases and the J gene lost 0 bases, with 8 bases spanning the gap. Germline lookup yields CDR1 SGHTA and CDR2 FQGTGA. This CDR3 region has 14 residues. The CDR3 protein is CASSPLDSYNEQFF. The DNA of the CDR3 is TGTGCCAGCAGCCCCTTGGACTCCTACAATGAGCAGTTCTTC.

V is TRBV29-1 and J is TRBJ1-1, with 7 bases lining up with TRBD1. V shed 8 bases and J 1 base; nucleotides not matched to a gene: 1. Germline lookup yields CDR1 SQVTM and CDR2 ANQGSEA. The CDR3 has 11 residues. The CDR3 here is CSTGENTEAFF. The CDR3 DNA reads TGCAGCACAGGGGAGAACACTGAAGCTTTCTTT.

The genes are TRBV7-9 and TRBJ2-3; unclear D gene. V was trimmed by 2 bases and J by 5 bases, leaving 14 bases between them. The germline V gene encodes CDR1 SEHNR and CDR2 FQNEAQ (reference sequence). The CDR3 sequence is 15 residues long. For the CDR3, the DNA is TGTGCCAGCAGCTTACGGTCCGTTCAGAGAGATACGCAGTATTTT. It encodes CASSLRSVQRDTQYF.

The chain couples TRBV11-2 to TRBJ2-7; 8 bases are shared with TRBD1. The J segment lost 4 bases and the V segment lost 3 bases, leaving 11 bases of the junction unmatched. The germline CDR1 and CDR2 sequences are SGHAT and FQNNGV. This CDR3 comprises 16 residues. The CDR3 region is CASSFGGQARVYEQYF. DNA of the CDR3: TGTGCCAGCAGCTTCGGGGGACAGGCCCGGGTATACGAGCAGTACTTC.

The V call is TRBV6-1, the J call TRBJ2-1; 7 positions agree with TRBD2. Germline CDR1 MNHNS, CDR2 SASEGT. The V segment lost 0 bases and the J segment 4 bases; nucleotides outside the gene matches: 6. The CDR3 totals 16 residues. The CDR3 region is CASSEAMKLAYNEQFF. In DNA, the CDR3 is TGTGCCAGCAGTGAAGCCATGAAACTAGCGTACAATGAGCAGTTCTTC.

V gene TRBV5-1 combines with J gene TRBJ2-7; weak D call: TRBD1 (5 bases). The CDR3 is 15 residues long. Looked up from germline, CDR1 is SGHRS and CDR2 is YFSETQ. Deletions cut 2 bases from V and 3 bases from J, with 15 bases between. The CDR3 sequence: CASSLGQGLIYEQYF. CDR3 sequence (DNA): TGCGCCAGCAGCTTAGGCCAGGGCCTAATCTACGAGCAGTACTTC.

This clone was found once. CDR3 nucleotide sequence: TGTGCCAGCAGTTTACCGGCGAGGGAGACCCAGTACTTC. Translation: CASSLPARETQYF. The chain recombines TRBV28 with TRBJ2-5; no clear D. The CDR3 extends over 13 amino acids. Trimming stripped 2 bases from V and 5 bases from J, with 9 bases between. The germline gives CDR1 MDHEN, CDR2 SYDVKM.

This clone was seen once. The chain has TRBV7-2 and TRBJ2-1, with 11 bases matching TRBD2. After removal of 6 bases from V and 4 bases from J, the junction contained 11 bases not matched to a gene. The CDR3 is 17 residues long. Germline CDR1 and CDR2: SGHTA and FQGNSA. As DNA, the CDR3 is TGTGCCAGCAGACCCGATAGCGGGAGGGCCGATTACAATGAGCAGTTCTTC. This gives the protein CASRPDSGRADYNEQFF.

The J gene is TRBJ1-1, the V gene TRBV6-1; D remains unclear. The CDR3 spans 13 residues. CDR1 and CDR2 (germline): MNHNS, SASEGT. Trimming stripped 10 bases from V and 4 bases from J, with 16 bases between. The CDR3 nucleotides are TGTGCCACCAAAGGACTTGGGGTCACTGAAGCTTTCTTT. It codes for CATKGLGVTEAFF.